The next 28 T cell receptor beta chains were all read from a single sample in a study of T cells in tumors after PD-1 blockade. The table came from immunoSEQ multiplex PCR; TCRdb's copy has only in-frame clones and leaves some out. The sample has about 14,000 clones; about 84% are singletons. Source: PBMCs, taken after anti-PD-1 treatment. The receptors were sampled from a human donor with basal cell carcinoma.

This rearrangement joins TRBV4-2 to TRBJ2-5, with D uncertain. The CDR3 has 15 residues. V was pared by 3 bases and J by 4 bases, with 15 bases between. Per the germline V gene, CDR1 is LGHNA and CDR2 is YNFKEQ. CDR3: CASSHQIEFPETQYF. The CDR3 coding sequence is TGTGCCAGCAGCCACCAAATAGAGTTTCCAGAGACCCAGTACTTC.

The chain recombines TRBV6-1 with TRBJ1-6, with D possibly matching TRBD1 (5 bases). This CDR3 has 16 residues. Germline V gives CDR1 MNHNS, CDR2 SASEGT. V was cut by 2 bases and J by 9 bases, with 17 bases left in between. The CDR3 sequence is CASSELAGVGSSPLHF. CDR3 sequence (DNA): TGTGCCAGCAGTGAACTCGCGGGGGTTGGGAGTTCACCCCTCCACTTT.

The chain links TRBV2 to TRBJ1-2; D unresolved. Germline CDR1 SNHLY, CDR2 FYNNEI. The CDR3 runs to 14 residues. Trimming removed 1 base from V and 4 bases from J, with 10 bases in between. CDR3: CASSEGAGVYGYTF. The CDR3 nucleotides are TGTGCCAGCAGTGAAGGGGCAGGCGTCTATGGCTACACCTTC.

The chain links TRBV3-1 (or the pseudogene TRBV3-2) to TRBJ1-1; D is ambiguous. In germline, CDR1 is LGHDT, CDR2 YNNKEL (reference sequence). V lost 4 bases to trimming and J lost 7 bases, with 10 bases between them. The CDR3 contains 12 residues. CDR3 nucleotide sequence: TGTGCCAGCAGCCCGACGGGGTTTGAAGCTTTCTTT. Protein: CASSPTGFEAFF.

The rearrangement joins TRBV6-2 or TRBV6-3 to TRBJ1-3; D unclear. Per germline, CDR1 MNHEY and CDR2 SVGEGT. Between the trimmed V and J ends, which lost 6 bases and 4 bases, there was a span of 4 bases. The CDR3 has 11 residues. The CDR3 bases are TGTGCCAGCAGCCAAGGAAACACCATATATTTT. Its translation: CASSQGNTIYF.

V is TRBV27 and J is TRBJ1-1; weak D call: TRBD1 (5 bases). The CDR3 is 12 residues long. The germline V and J ends were trimmed by 4 bases and 5 bases, with 8 bases remaining between them. CDR1 and CDR2 (germline): MNHEY, SMNVEV (reference sequence). CDR3 in DNA: TGTGCCAGCAGTTACGGGGGGACTGAAGCTTTCTTT. Its protein is CASSYGGTEAFF.

The chain couples TRBV5-1 to TRBJ2-7; 9 positions agree with TRBD2. The CDR3 has 14 residues. Germline V lookup: CDR1 SGHRS, CDR2 YFSETQ. V lost 5 bases and J lost 0; bases outside the gene matches: 3. CDR3 nucleotides: TGCGCCAGCAGTTTTAGCGGGGGCTCCTACGAGCAGTACTTC. Protein: CASSFSGGSYEQYF.

This clone was counted a few times. Other nucleotide sequences in the sample specify the same CDR3. The chain employs TRBV18 and TRBJ1-1, with D uncertain. This CDR3 has 13 amino acids. The germline CDR1 and CDR2 sequences are KGHSH and LQKENI. V was pared by 2 bases and J by 0 bases, with 4 bases between. The CDR3 sequence is CASSPDMNTEAFF. In DNA, the CDR3 is TGTGCCAGCTCACCAGACATGAACACTGAAGCTTTCTTT.

The chain has TRBV29-1 and TRBJ2-1; D perhaps matches TRBD2 (5 bases). Per germline, CDR1 SQVTM and CDR2 ANQGSEA. The CDR3 extends over 12 amino acids. With 4 bases removed from V and 9 bases from J, the gap between germline ends came to 13 bases. The CDR3: CSVVFQAGEQFF. CDR3 nucleotides: TGCAGCGTTGTATTCCAGGCGGGTGAGCAGTTCTTC.

The rearrangement links TRBV7-9 to TRBJ1-6; D ambiguous. V was cut by 7 bases and J by 5 bases, with 6 bases left in between. This CDR3 region has 12 residues. Per germline, CDR1 SEHNR and CDR2 FQNEAQ (reference sequence). In DNA, the CDR3 is TGTGCCAGCACCCGTGATAATTCACCCCTCCACTTT. Translating it yields CASTRDNSPLHF. The full variable domain, its missing parts supplied by reference TRBV7-9 and TRBJ1-6, is DTGVSQNPRHKITKRGQNVTFRCDPISEHNRLYWYRQTLGQGPEFLTYFQNEAQLEKSRLLSDRFSAERPKGSFSTLEIQRTEQGDSAMYLCASTRDNSPLHFGNGTRLTVT.

The CDR3 region is CASSSDRNEQFF. The CDR3 DNA sequence: TGCGCCAGCAGCTCCGACCGGAATGAGCAGTTCTTC. The rearrangement joins TRBV5-1 to TRBJ2-1; D is undetermined. The CDR3 consists of 12 residues. Germline CDR1 SGHRS, CDR2 YFSETQ. With 3 bases removed from V and 7 bases from J, the gap between germline ends came to 8 bases. The variable domain in full, with the rest retrieved from reference TRBV5-1 and TRBJ2-1, is KAGVTQTPRYLIKTRGQQVTLSCSPISGHRSVSWYQQTPGQGLQFLFEYFSETQRNKGNFPGRFSGRQFSNSRSEMNVSTLELGDSALYLCASSSDRNEQFFGPGTRLTVL.

This clone was detected only once. The chain recombines TRBV10-3 with TRBJ1-1; no reliable D call. CDR3 length: 13 residues. V lost 4 bases and J lost 5, with 11 bases in between. CDR1 is ENHRY and CDR2 is SYGVKD in the germline V gene. The CDR3 loop is CAISAAVGTEAFF. In DNA form, the CDR3 reads TGTGCCATCAGTGCTGCAGTAGGAACTGAAGCTTTCTTT.

This clone has a single count. The CDR3 DNA sequence: TGTGCCTGTTCGGGAGGCCGGAACACTGAAGCTTTCTTT. It is translated as CACSGGRNTEAFF. This sequence joins TRBV7-9 and TRBJ1-1; D is ambiguous. Per germline, CDR1 SEHNR and CDR2 FQNEAQ (reference sequence). The CDR3 is 13 amino acids. Trimming took off 11 bases at V and 1 base at J, with 14 bases between the two ends.

The genes are TRBV5-6 and TRBJ2-2; D assignment may be TRBD1 or TRBD2 (6 bases each). Germline V CDR1 and CDR2: SGHDT, YYEEEE. This CDR3 is 16 amino acids long. Trimming removed 4 bases from V and 0 bases from J, with 13 bases in between. The CDR3 sequence: CASSRYGGPNTGELFF. The CDR3 coding sequence is TGTGCCAGCAGCAGATACGGGGGCCCGAACACCGGGGAGCTGTTTTTT.

The chain is built from TRBV7-2 and TRBJ2-1; D is uncertain. The germline V and J ends were trimmed by 2 bases and 0 bases, with 17 bases remaining between them. Germline V lookup: CDR1 SGHTA, CDR2 FQGNSA. This CDR3 contains 18 residues. The CDR3 here is CASSLPNPPGRSYNEQFF. The CDR3 nucleotides read TGTGCCAGCAGCTTACCCAACCCCCCTGGGCGCTCCTACAATGAGCAGTTCTTC. Combining the CDR3 with reference TRBV7-2 and TRBJ2-1 gives the whole variable domain GAGVSQSPSNKVTEKGKDVELRCDPISGHTALYWYRQSLGQGLEFLIYFQGNSAPDKSGLPSDRFSAERTGGSVSTLTIQRTQQEDSAVYLCASSLPNPPGRSYNEQFFGPGTRLTVL.

This clone was recorded only once. This sequence joins TRBV3-1 (or the pseudogene TRBV3-2) and TRBJ1-2; no reliable D call. Between the trimmed V and J ends, which lost 4 bases and 5 bases, there was a span of 17 bases. CDR3 length: 15 amino acids. Germline V CDR1 and CDR2: LGHDT, YNNKEL (reference sequence). CDR3 amino acids: CASSRSRGASYGYTF. The CDR3 DNA reads TGTGCCAGCAGCCGATCACGGGGAGCTTCGTATGGCTACACCTTC.

This chain joins TRBV19 and TRBJ1-2; D is perhaps TRBD1 (5 bases). The CDR3 is made up of 13 amino acids. V was shortened by 8 bases and J by 4 bases, with 14 bases between the two germline ends. CDR1 is LNHDA, CDR2 SQIVND, per germline (reference sequence). Here the CDR3 reads CASGGWGTYGYTF. In DNA, the CDR3 is TGTGCCAGTGGGGGTTGGGGAACCTATGGCTACACCTTC. Supplemented by reference TRBV19 and TRBJ1-2, the full variable domain reads DGGITQSPKYLFRKEGQNVTLSCEQNLNHDAMYWYRQDPGQGLRLIYYSQIVNDFQKGDIAEGYSVSREKKESFPLTVTSAQKNPTAFYLCASGGWGTYGYTFGSGTRLTVV.

The chain is built from TRBV10-3 and TRBJ2-7; 8 nucleotides line up with TRBD2. Germline lookup yields CDR1 ENHRY and CDR2 SYGVKD. The V and J ends lost 9 bases and 7 bases, in that order; junction bases with no gene match: 14. CDR3 length: 14 amino acids. This CDR3 reads CAMGRREVPFEQYF. The CDR3, as DNA: TGTGCCATGGGGAGGCGGGAGGTCCCCTTTGAGCAGTACTTC.

The J gene is TRBJ2-1, the V gene TRBV9; no reliable D call. Between the trimmed V and J ends, which lost 3 bases and 4 bases, there was a span of 14 bases. The germline CDR1 and CDR2 sequences are SGDLS and YYNGEE. CDR3 length: 15 amino acids. The CDR3 protein is CASSAQVGVYNEQFF. The CDR3 DNA is TGTGCCAGCAGCGCCCAGGTGGGTGTGTACAATGAGCAGTTCTTC.

The chain combines TRBV19 with TRBJ2-3, with 8 bases aligning to TRBD2. Germline CDR1 is LNHDA and CDR2 is SQIVND (reference sequence). The CDR3 runs to 15 residues. Trimming cost V 3 bases and J 2 bases; bases outside gene matches: 4. In nucleotides, the CDR3 is TGTGCCAGTAGTATGCTAGCGGGTCTCACAGATACGCAGTATTTT. Translated, it gives CASSMLAGLTDTQYF.

The gene calls are TRBV18 and TRBJ1-1; D is uncertain. CDR1 is KGHSH and CDR2 is LQKENI in the germline V gene. This CDR3 has 15 amino acids. The ends were cut back, 3 bases at V and 1 base at J, with 12 bases in the middle. Written as DNA, the CDR3 is TGTGCCAGCTCACCGACCGGACCGTCGAACACTGAAGCTTTCTTT. Translated: CASSPTGPSNTEAFF.

CDR3 nucleotides: TGCGCCAGCAGCCCACAGGGACAGGGGCTAGCAGATACGCAGTATTTT. It is translated as CASSPQGQGLADTQYF. The V gene is TRBV4-1, the J gene TRBJ2-3, with TRBD1 matching 10 bases. The germline V gene has CDR1 MGHRA and CDR2 YSYEKL. The V and J ends lost 4 bases and 4 bases, in that order; junction bases with no gene match: 8. This CDR3 spans 16 amino acids.

The gene calls are TRBV28 and TRBJ2-5; maybe TRBD2 (6 bases). The CDR3 sequence is 13 residues long. CDR1 and CDR2 (germline): MDHEN, SYDVKM. V lost 9 bases and J 5 bases, leaving 16 bases between the germline ends. CDR3 DNA sequence: TGTGCCAGTCAATTGGGCGGGATGGAGACCCAGTACTTC. The encoded protein is CASQLGGMETQYF.

The chain links TRBV12-5 to TRBJ1-3; D call uncertain. Germline values: CDR1 LGHNT, CDR2 FRNRAP. CDR3 length: 14 amino acids. Trimming stripped 6 bases from V and 0 bases from J, with 9 bases between. The DNA of the CDR3 is TGTGCTAGTGGCGTACGGGGCTCTGGAAACACCATATATTTT. Encoded protein: CASGVRGSGNTIYF.

The chain couples TRBV28 to TRBJ2-1; D possibly matches TRBD1 or TRBD2 (5 bases each). Per germline, CDR1 MDHEN and CDR2 SYDVKM. This CDR3 comprises 13 residues. Trimming cost V 11 bases and J 6 bases, with 17 bases left between them. In DNA form, the CDR3 reads TGTGCCGCCGAGGGGACGGTGGGCAATGAGCAGTTCTTC. It specifies CAAEGTVGNEQFF.

The chain couples TRBV5-3 to TRBJ1-1; D is undetermined. TRBV5-3 is sorted into the ORF group, with uncertain function. The V gene lost 4 bases and the J gene lost 3 bases, with 16 bases spanning the gap. There are 15 residues in the CDR3. This chain's CDR3 is CARSPRRRFYTEAFF. The CDR3 DNA follows: TGTGCCAGAAGCCCCCGGAGGCGATTCTACACTGAAGCTTTCTTT.

The chain is built from TRBV3-1 (or the pseudogene TRBV3-2) and TRBJ2-5, with 9 bases lining up with TRBD2. Trimming at V came to 6 bases and at J to 4 bases, leaving 15 bases not matched to a gene. This CDR3 spans 17 amino acids. From germline, CDR1 is LGHDT and CDR2 YNNKEL (reference sequence). The CDR3 region is CASSHQGRGGFGETQYF. Written as DNA, the CDR3 is TGTGCCAGCAGTCACCAGGGGCGGGGGGGATTCGGAGAGACCCAGTACTTC.

CDR3 sequence (DNA): TGTGCCACCAGGGGGGTTCCCAATGAAAAACTGTTTTTT. Residues: CATRGVPNEKLFF. The chain combines TRBV6-5 with TRBJ1-4; 7 bases are a match to TRBD1. V lost 10 bases to trimming and J lost 5 bases; unmatched junction nucleotides: 7. Germline CDR1 and CDR2: MNHEY and SVGAGI. CDR3 length equals 13 residues.